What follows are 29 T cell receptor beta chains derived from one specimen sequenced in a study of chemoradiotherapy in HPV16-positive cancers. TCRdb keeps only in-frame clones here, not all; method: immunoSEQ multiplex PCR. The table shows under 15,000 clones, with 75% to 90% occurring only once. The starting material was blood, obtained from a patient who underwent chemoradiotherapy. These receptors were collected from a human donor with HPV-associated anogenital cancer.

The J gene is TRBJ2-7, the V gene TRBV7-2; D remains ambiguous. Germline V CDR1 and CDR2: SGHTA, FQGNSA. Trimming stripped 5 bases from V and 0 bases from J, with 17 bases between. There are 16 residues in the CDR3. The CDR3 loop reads CASSENRAISSYEQYF. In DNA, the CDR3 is TGTGCCAGCAGCGAGAACCGGGCAATCAGCTCCTACGAGCAGTACTTC. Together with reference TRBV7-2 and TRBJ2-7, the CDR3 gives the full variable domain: GAGVSQSPSNKVTEKGKDVELRCDPISGHTALYWYRQSLGQGLEFLIYFQGNSAPDKSGLPSDRFSAERTGGSVSTLTIQRTQQEDSAVYLCASSENRAISSYEQYFGPGTRLTVT.

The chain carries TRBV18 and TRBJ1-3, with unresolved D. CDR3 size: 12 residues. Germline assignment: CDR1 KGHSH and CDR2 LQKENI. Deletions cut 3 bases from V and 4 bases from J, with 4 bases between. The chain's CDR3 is CASSPGGNTIYF. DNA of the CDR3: TGTGCCAGCTCACCTGGGGGAAACACCATATATTTT.

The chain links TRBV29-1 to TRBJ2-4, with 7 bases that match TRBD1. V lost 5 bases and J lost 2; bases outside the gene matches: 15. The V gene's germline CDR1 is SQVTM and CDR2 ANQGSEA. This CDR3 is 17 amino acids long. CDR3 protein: CSVSGGRGHITKNIQYF. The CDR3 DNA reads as TGCAGCGTTTCAGGGGGTCGGGGCCATATAACCAAAAACATTCAGTACTTC.

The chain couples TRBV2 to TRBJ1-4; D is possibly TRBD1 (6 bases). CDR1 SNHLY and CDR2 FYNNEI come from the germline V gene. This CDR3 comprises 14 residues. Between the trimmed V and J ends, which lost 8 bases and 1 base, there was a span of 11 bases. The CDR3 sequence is CASLWTETNEKLFF. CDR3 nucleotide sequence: TGTGCCAGCCTATGGACAGAAACTAATGAAAAACTGTTTTTT. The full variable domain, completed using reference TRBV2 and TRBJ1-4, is EPEVTQTPSHQVTQMGQEVILRCVPISNHLYFYWYRQILGQKVEFLVSFYNNEISEKSEIFDDQFSVERPDGSNFTLKIRSTKLEDSAMYFCASLWTETNEKLFFGSGTQLSVL.

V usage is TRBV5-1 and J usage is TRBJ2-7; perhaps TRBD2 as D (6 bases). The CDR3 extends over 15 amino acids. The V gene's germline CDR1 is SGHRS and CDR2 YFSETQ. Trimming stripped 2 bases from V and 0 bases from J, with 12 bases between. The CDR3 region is CASSFIGGGSYEQYF. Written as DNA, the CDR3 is TGCGCCAGCAGCTTCATCGGGGGAGGCTCCTACGAGCAGTACTTC.

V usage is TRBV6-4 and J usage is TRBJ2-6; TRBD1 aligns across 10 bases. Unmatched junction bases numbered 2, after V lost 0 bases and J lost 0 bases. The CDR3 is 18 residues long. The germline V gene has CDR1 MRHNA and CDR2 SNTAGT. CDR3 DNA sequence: TGTGCCAGCAGTGACTCTGGACAGGGGGTCTCTGGGGCCAACGTCCTGACTTTC. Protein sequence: CASSDSGQGVSGANVLTF.

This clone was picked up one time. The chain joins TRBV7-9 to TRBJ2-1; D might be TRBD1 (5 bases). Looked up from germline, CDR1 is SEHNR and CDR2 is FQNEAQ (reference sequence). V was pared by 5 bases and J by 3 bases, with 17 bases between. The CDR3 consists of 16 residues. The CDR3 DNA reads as TGTGCCAGCAGCCCGCCGTCAGGGAAACGCTACAATGAGCAGTTCTTC. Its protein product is CASSPPSGKRYNEQFF. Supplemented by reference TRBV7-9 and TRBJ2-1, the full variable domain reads DTGVSQNPRHKITKRGQNVTFRCDPISEHNRLYWYRQTLGQGPEFLTYFQNEAQLEKSRLLSDRFSAERPKGSFSTLEIQRTEQGDSAMYLCASSPPSGKRYNEQFFGPGTRLTVL.

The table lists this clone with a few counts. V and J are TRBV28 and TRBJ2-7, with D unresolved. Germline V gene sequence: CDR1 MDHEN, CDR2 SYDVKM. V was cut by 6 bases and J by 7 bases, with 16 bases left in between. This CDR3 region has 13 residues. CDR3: CASRLPALREQYF. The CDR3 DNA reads TGTGCCAGCAGGCTTCCGGCCCTCCGAGAGCAGTACTTC.

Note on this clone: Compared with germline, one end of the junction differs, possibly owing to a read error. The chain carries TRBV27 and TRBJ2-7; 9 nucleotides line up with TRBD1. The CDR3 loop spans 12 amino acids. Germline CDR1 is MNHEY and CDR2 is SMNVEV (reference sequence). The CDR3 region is CASSLPTGGVWF. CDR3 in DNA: TGTGCCAGCAGTTTACCTACAGGGGGCGTTTGGTTC.

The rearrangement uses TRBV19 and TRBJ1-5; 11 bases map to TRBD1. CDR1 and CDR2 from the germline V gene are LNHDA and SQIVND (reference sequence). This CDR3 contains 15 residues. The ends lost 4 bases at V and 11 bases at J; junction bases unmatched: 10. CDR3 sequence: CASSNIGQGARAQHF. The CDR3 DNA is TGTGCCAGTAGTAATATTGGACAGGGGGCCAGAGCCCAGCATTTT.

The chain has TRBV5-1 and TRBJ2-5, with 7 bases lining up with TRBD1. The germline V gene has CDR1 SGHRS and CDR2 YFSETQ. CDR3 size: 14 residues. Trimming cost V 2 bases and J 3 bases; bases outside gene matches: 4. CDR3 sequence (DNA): TGCGCCAGCAGCTTTTCAACAGGGGAAGAGACCCAGTACTTC. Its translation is CASSFSTGEETQYF. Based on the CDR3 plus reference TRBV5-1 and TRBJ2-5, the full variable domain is KAGVTQTPRYLIKTRGQQVTLSCSPISGHRSVSWYQQTPGQGLQFLFEYFSETQRNKGNFPGRFSGRQFSNSRSEMNVSTLELGDSALYLCASSFSTGEETQYFGPGTRLLVL.

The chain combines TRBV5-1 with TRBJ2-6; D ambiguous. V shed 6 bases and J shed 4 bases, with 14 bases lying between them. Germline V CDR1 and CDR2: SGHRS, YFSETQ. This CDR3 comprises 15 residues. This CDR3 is CASKDRAAGANVLTF. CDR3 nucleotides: TGCGCCAGCAAAGATCGGGCAGCAGGGGCCAACGTCCTGACTTTC.

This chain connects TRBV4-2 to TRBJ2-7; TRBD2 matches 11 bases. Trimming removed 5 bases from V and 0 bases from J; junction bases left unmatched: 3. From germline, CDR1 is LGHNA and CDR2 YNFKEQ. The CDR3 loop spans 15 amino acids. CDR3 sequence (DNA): TGTGCCAGCAGCTTACTAGCGGGGGACTCCTACGAGCAGTACTTC. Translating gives CASSLLAGDSYEQYF.

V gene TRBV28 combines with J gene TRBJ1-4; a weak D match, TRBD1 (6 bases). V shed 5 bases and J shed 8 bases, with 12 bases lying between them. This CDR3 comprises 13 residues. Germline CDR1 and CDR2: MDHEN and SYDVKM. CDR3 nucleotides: TGTGCCAGCAGTATACAGGGCTGGGAAAAACTGTTTTTT. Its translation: CASSIQGWEKLFF.

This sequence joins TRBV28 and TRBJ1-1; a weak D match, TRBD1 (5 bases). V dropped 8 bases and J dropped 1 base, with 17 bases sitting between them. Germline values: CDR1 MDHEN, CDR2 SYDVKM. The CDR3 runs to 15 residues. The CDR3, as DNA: TGTGCCAGCTCGTATCGGGTCAGGGAGAACACTGAAGCTTTCTTT. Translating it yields CASSYRVRENTEAFF.

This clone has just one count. CDR3 sequence reads: CASSSQEPGWEQFF. The CDR3 DNA reads as TGTGCCAGCAGTTCCCAGGAGCCGGGGTGGGAGCAGTTCTTC. The chain uses TRBV28 and TRBJ2-1; D may be TRBD2 (5 bases). Between the trimmed V and J ends, which lost 4 bases and 10 bases, there was a span of 17 bases. The CDR3 sequence is 14 residues long. The germline V gene has CDR1 MDHEN and CDR2 SYDVKM.

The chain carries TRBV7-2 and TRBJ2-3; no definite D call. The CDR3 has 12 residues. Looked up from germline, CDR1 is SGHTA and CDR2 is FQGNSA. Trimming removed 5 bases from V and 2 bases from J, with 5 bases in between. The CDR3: CASSPYTDTQYF. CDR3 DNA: TGTGCCAGCAGCCCTTACACAGATACGCAGTATTTT.

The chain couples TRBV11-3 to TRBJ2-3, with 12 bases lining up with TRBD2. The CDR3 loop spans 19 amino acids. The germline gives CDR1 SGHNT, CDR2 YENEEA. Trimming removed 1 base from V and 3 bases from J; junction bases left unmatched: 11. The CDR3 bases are TGTGCCAGCAGCTTAGGGCTAGCGGGGGGGCTAATAGGGACAGATACGCAGTATTTT. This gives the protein CASSLGLAGGLIGTDTQYF.

The chain's CDR3 is CASSPLNSGAQYF. CDR3 bases: TGTGCCAGCAGCCCCCTCAACAGCGGGGCGCAGTATTTT. The chain has TRBV9 and TRBJ2-3; TRBD2 matches at 7 bases. With V trimmed by 4 bases and J by 10 bases, 9 bases remained unmatched. CDR3 length: 13 residues. Germline V gene sequence: CDR1 SGDLS, CDR2 YYNGEE.

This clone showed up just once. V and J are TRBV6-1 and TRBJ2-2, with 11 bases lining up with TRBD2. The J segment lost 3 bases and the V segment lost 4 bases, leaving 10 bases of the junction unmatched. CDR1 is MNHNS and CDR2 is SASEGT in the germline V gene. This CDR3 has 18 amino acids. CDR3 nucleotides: TGTGCCAGCAGTGCACGAGACGGGACTAGCGGTCACACCGGGGAGCTGTTTTTT. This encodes CASSARDGTSGHTGELFF.

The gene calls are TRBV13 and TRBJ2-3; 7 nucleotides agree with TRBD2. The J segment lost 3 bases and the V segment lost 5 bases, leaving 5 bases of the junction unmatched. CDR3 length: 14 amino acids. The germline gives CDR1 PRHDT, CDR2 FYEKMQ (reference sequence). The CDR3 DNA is TGTGCCAGCAGCCTCGGGGAGGGGACAGATACGCAGTATTTT. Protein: CASSLGEGTDTQYF.

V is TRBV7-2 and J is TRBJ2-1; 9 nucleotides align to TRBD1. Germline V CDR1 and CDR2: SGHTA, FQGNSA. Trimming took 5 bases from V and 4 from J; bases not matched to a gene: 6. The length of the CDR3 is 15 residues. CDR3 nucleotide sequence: TGTGCCAGCAGCACCGGGACAGGGAAATACAATGAGCAGTTCTTC. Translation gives CASSTGTGKYNEQFF.

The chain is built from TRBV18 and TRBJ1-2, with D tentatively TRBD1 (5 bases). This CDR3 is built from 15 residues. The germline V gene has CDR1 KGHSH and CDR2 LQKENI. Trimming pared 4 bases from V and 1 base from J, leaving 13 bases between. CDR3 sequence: CASSRRGDDNYGYTF. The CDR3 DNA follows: TGTGCCAGCTCACGACGGGGCGACGATAACTATGGCTACACCTTC.

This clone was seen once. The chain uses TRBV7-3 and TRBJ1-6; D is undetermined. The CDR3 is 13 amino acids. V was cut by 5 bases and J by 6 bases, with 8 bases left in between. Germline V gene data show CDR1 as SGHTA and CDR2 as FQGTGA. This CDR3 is CASSPEGNSPLHF. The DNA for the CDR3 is TGTGCCAGCAGCCCGGAGGGTAATTCACCCCTCCACTTT.

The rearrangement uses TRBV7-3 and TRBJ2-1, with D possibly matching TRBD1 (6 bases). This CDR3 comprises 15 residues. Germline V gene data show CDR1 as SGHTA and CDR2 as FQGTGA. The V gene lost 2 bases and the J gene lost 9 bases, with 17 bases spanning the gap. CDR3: CASSLSVTGNVEQFF. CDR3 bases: TGTGCCAGCAGCTTATCGGTCACAGGGAACGTTGAGCAGTTCTTC.

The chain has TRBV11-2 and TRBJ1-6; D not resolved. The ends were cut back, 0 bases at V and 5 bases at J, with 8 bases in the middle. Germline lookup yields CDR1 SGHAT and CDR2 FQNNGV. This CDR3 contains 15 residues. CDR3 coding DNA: TGTGCCAGCAGCTTAGATATGGGAGATAATTCACCCCTCCACTTT. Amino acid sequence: CASSLDMGDNSPLHF. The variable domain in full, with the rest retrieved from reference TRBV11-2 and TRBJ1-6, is EAGVAQSPRYKIIEKRQSVAFWCNPISGHATLYWYQQILGQGPKLLIQFQNNGVVDDSQLPKDRFSAERLKGVDSTLKIQPAKLEDSAVYLCASSLDMGDNSPLHFGNGTRLTVT.

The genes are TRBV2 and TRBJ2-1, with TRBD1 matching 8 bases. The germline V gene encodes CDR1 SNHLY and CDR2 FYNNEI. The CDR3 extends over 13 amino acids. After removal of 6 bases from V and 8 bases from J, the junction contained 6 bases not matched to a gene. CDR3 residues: CASSPDRGDEQFF. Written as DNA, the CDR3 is TGTGCCAGCAGCCCTGACAGGGGCGATGAGCAGTTCTTC.

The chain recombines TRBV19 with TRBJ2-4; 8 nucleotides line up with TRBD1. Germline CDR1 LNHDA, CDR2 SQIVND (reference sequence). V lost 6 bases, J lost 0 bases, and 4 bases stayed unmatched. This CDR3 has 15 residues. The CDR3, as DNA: TGTGCCAGTAGGGGACAGGAGGGAGCCAAAAACATTCAGTACTTC. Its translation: CASRGQEGAKNIQYF. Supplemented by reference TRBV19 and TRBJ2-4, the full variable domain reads DGGITQSPKYLFRKEGQNVTLSCEQNLNHDAMYWYRQDPGQGLRLIYYSQIVNDFQKGDIAEGYSVSREKKESFPLTVTSAQKNPTAFYLCASRGQEGAKNIQYFGAGTRLSVL.

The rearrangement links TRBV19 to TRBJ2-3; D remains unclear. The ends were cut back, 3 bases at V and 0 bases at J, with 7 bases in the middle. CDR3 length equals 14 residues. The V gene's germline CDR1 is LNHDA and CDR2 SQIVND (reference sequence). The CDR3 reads CASSIQVSTDTQYF. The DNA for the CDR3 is TGTGCCAGTAGTATTCAAGTTAGCACAGATACGCAGTATTTT.